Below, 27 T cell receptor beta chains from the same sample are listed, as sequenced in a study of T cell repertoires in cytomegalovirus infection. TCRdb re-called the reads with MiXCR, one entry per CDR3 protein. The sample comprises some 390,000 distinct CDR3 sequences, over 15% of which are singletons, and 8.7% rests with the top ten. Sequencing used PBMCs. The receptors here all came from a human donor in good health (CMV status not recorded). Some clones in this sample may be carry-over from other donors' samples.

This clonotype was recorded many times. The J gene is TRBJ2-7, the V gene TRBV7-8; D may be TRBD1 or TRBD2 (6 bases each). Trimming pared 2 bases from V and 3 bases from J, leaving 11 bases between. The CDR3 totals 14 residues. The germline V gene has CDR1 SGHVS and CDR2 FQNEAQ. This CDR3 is CASSLRGAHYEQYF. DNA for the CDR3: TGTGCCAGCAGCTTAAGGGGGGCCCACTACGAGCAGTACTTC.

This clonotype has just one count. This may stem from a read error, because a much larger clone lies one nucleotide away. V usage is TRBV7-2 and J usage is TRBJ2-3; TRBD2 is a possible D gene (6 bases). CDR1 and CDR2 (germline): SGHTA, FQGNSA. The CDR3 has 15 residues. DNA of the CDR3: TGTGCCAGCAGGCTCTTCGGCGGGGTGACAGATATGCAGTATTTT. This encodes CASRLFGGVTDMQYF. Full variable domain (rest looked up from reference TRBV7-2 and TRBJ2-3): GAGVSQSPSNKVTEKGKDVELRCDPISGHTALYWYRQSLGQGLEFLIYFQGNSAPDKSGLPSDRFSAERTGGSVSTLTIQRTQQEDSAVYLCASRLFGGVTDMQYFGPGTRLTVL.

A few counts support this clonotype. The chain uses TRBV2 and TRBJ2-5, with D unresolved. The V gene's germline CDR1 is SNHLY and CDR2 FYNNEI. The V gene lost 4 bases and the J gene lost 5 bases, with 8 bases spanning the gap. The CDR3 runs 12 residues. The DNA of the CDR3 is TGTGCCAGCAGTGGCACGCAGGAGACCCAGTACTTC. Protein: CASSGTQETQYF. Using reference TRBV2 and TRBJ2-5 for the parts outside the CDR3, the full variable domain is EPEVTQTPSHQVTQMGQEVILRCVPISNHLYFYWYRQILGQKVEFLVSFYNNEISEKSEIFDDQFSVERPDGSNFTLKIRSTKLEDSAMYFCASSGTQETQYFGPGTRLLVL.

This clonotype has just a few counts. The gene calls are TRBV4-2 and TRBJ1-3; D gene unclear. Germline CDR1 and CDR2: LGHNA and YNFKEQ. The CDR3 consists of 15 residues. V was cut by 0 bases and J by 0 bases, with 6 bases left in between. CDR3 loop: CASSQDGSSGNTIYF. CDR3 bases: TGTGCCAGCAGCCAAGACGGTAGCTCTGGAAACACCATATATTTT.

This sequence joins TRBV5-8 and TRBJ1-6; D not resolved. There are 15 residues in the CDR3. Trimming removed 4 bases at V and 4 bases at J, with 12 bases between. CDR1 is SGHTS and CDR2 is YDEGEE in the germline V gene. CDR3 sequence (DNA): TGTGCCAGCAGCGTGGAAGTCCTATATAATTCACCCCTCCACTTT. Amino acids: CASSVEVLYNSPLHF.

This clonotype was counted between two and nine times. CDR3 coding DNA: TGTGCCAGCAGTTTCCTAGCGGGGGGGCGTGAGACCCAGTACTTC. Amino acids: CASSFLAGGRETQYF. The chain carries TRBV27 and TRBJ2-5; 12 nucleotides agree with TRBD2. Looked up from germline, CDR1 is MNHEY and CDR2 is SMNVEV (reference sequence). With 3 bases clipped from V and 5 bases from J, the junction kept 4 bases outside the gene matches. This CDR3 has 15 amino acids.

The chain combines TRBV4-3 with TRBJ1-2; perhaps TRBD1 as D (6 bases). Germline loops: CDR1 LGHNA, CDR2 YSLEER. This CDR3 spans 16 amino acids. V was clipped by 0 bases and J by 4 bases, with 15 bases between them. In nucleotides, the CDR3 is TGCGCCAGCAGCCAAGATCTGGGGGGCTCGGGCTATGGCTACACCTTC. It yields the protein CASSQDLGGSGYGYTF.

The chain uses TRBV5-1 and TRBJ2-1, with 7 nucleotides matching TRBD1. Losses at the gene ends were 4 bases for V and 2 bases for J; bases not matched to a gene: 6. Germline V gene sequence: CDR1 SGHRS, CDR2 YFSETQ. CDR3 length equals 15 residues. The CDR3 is CASSGGTGAYNEQFF. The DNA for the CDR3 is TGCGCCAGCAGCGGGGGAACAGGGGCCTACAATGAGCAGTTCTTC.

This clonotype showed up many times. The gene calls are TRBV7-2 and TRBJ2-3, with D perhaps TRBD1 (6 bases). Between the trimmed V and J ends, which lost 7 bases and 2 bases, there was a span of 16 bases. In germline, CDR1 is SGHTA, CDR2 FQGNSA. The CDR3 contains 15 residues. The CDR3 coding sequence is TGTGCCAGCATCCAAGACAGGTTTCTCACAGATACGCAGTATTTT. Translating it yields CASIQDRFLTDTQYF. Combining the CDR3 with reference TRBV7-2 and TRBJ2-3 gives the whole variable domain GAGVSQSPSNKVTEKGKDVELRCDPISGHTALYWYRQSLGQGLEFLIYFQGNSAPDKSGLPSDRFSAERTGGSVSTLTIQRTQQEDSAVYLCASIQDRFLTDTQYFGPGTRLTVL.

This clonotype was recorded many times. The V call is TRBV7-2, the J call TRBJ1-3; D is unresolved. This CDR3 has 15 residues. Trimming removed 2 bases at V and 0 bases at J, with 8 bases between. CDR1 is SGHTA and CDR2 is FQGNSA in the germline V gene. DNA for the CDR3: TGTGCCAGCAGCTTAAGGGCCTCCTCTGGAAACACCATATATTTT. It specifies CASSLRASSGNTIYF.

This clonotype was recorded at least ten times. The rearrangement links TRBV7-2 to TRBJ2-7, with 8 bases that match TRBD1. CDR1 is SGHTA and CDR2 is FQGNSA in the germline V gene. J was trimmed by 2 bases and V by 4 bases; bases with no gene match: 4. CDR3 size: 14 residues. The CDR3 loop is CASSSTTGAYEQYF. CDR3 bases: TGTGCCAGCAGCTCCACGACAGGGGCCTACGAGCAGTACTTC. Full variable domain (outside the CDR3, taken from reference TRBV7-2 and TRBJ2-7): GAGVSQSPSNKVTEKGKDVELRCDPISGHTALYWYRQSLGQGLEFLIYFQGNSAPDKSGLPSDRFSAERTGGSVSTLTIQRTQQEDSAVYLCASSSTTGAYEQYFGPGTRLTVT.

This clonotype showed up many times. The CDR3 spells CASSYLARRDTDTQYF. The CDR3 nucleotides read TGTGCCAGCAGTTACCTTGCGAGGAGAGACACAGATACGCAGTATTTT. The chain couples TRBV5-6 to TRBJ2-3; unclear D gene. CDR1 is SGHDT, CDR2 YYEEEE, per germline. The V end lost 5 bases, the J end lost 2 bases, and 18 bases lay between the germline ends. The length of the CDR3 is 16 residues.

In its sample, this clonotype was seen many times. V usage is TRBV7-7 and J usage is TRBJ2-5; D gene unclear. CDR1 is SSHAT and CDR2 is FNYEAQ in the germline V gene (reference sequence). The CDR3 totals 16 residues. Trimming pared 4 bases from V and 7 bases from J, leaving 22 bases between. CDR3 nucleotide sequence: TGTGCCAGCAGCTCAAACCCGTCCACGTTGGGCGGGACCCAGTACTTC. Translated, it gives CASSSNPSTLGGTQYF.

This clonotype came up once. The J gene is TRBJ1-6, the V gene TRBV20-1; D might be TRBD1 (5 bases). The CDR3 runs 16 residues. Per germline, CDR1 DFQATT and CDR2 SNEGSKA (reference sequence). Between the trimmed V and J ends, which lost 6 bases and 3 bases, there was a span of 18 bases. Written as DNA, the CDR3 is TGCAGTGCATCCGGCCCAGCGGGGGGCTATAATTCACCCCTCCACTTT. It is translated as CSASGPAGGYNSPLHF.

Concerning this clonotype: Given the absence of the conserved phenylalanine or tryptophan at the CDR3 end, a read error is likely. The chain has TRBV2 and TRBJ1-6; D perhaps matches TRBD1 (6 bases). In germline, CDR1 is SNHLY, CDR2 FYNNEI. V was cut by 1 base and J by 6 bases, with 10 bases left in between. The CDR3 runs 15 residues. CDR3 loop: CASSEEGVGNSPLHL. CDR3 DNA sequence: TGTGCCAGCAGTGAAGAGGGGGTGGGTAATTCACCCCTCCACCTT.

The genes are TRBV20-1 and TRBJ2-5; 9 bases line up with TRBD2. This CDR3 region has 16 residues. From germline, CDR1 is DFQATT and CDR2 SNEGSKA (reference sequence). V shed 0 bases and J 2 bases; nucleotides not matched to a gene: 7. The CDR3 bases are TGCAGTGCTAGAGATTGGTGGCTAGCGGGACAAGAGACCCAGTACTTC. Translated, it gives CSARDWWLAGQETQYF.

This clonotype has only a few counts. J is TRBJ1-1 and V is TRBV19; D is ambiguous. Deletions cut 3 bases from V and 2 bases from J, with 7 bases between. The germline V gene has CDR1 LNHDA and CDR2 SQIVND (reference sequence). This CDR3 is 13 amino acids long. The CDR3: CASSIGTNTEAFF. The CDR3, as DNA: TGTGCCAGTAGTATTGGCACAAACACTGAAGCTTTCTTT.

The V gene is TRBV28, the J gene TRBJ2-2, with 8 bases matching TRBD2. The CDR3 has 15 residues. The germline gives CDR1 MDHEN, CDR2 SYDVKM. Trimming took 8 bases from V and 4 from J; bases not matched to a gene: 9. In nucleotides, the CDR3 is TGTGCCAGCCAGATCGGGGGGGATCGCACCGGGGAGCTGTTTTTT. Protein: CASQIGGDRTGELFF. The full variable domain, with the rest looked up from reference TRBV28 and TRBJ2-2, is DVKVTQSSRYLVKRTGEKVFLECVQDMDHENMFWYRQDPGLGLRLIYFSYDVKMKEKGDIPEGYSVSREKKERFSLILESASTNQTSMYLCASQIGGDRTGELFFGEGSRLTVL.

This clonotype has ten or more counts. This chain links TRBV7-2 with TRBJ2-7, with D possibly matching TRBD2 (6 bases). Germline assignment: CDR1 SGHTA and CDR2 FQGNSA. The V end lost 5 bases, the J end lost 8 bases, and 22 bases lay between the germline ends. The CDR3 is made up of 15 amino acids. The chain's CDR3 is CASSPDRDSLYKQYF. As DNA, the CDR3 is TGTGCCAGCAGCCCAGACCGGGACTCCCTGTATAAGCAGTACTTC.

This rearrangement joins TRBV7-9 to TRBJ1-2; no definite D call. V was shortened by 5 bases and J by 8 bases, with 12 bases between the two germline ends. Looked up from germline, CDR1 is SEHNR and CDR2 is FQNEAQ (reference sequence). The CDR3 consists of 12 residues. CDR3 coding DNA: TGTGCCAGCAGCCCCCGGGAGGAGGGCTACACCTTC. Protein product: CASSPREEGYTF.

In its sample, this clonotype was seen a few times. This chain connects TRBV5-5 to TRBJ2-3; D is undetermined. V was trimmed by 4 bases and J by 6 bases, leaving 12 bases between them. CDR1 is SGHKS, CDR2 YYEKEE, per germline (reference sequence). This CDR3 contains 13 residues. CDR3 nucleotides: TGTGCCAGCAGCAGTTTAGGGTATGATACGCAGTATTTT. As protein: CASSSLGYDTQYF.

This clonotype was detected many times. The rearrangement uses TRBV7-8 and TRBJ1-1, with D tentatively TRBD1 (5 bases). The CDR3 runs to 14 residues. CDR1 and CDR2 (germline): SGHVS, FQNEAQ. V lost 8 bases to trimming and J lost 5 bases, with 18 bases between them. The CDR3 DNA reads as TGTGCCAGCGGGGCCCGAGGTGATTCGACTGAAGCTTTCTTT. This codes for CASGARGDSTEAFF.

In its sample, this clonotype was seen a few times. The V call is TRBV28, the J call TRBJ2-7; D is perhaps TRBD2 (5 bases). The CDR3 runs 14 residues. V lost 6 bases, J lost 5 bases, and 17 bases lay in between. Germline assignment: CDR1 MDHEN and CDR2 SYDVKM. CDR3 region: CASSPQLSEDEQYF. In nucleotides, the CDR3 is TGTGCCAGCAGCCCCCAACTTAGCGAGGACGAGCAGTACTTC.

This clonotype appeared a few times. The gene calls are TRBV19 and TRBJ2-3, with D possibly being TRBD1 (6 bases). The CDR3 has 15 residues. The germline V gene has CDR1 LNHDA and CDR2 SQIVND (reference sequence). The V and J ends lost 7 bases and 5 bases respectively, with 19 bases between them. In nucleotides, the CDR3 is TGTGCCAGTAAATCGTTTGGGGCAGGGGAAGATACGCAGTATTTT. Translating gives CASKSFGAGEDTQYF.

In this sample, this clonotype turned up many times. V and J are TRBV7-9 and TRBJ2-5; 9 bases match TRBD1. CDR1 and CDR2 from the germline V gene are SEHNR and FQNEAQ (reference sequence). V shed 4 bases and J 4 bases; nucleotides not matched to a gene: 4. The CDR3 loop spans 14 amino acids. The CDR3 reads CASSSDRGTETQYF. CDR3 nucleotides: TGTGCCAGCAGCTCGGACAGGGGTACAGAGACCCAGTACTTC.

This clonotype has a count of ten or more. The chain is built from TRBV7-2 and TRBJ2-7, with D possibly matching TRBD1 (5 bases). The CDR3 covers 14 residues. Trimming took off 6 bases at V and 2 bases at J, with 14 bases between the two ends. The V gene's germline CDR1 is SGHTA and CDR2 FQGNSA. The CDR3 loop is CASRPRQPAYEQYF. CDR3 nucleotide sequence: TGTGCCAGCAGACCACGACAGCCTGCCTACGAGCAGTACTTC.

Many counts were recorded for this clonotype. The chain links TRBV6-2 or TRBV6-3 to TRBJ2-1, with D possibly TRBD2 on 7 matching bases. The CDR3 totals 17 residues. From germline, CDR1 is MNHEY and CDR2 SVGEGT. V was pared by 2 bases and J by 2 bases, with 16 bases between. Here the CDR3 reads CASSYTRGAQTYNEQFF. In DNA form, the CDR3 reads TGTGCCAGCAGTTACACTCGGGGGGCCCAAACCTACAATGAGCAGTTCTTC.